The 25 T cell receptor beta chains presented below share a single source sample, sequenced in a study of T cell repertoires in cytomegalovirus infection. Their target antigens are unknown. Using its own MiXCR run on the reads, TCRdb lists one record per CDR3 protein. Here the sample spans tens of thousands of distinct CDR3 sequences, under 30% being singletons. The material was CD8+ T cells from cultured PBMCs, obtained from culture after CMV antigen stimulation. All receptors come from a human donor in good health (CMV status not recorded). Some clones in this sample may be carry-over from other donors' samples.

The rearrangement links TRBV27 to TRBJ2-1, with 9 bases aligning to TRBD2. This CDR3 region has 18 residues. With V trimmed by 5 bases and J by 4 bases, 15 bases remained unmatched. The germline gives CDR1 MNHEY, CDR2 SMNVEV (reference sequence). The CDR3 sequence is CASSPGGSGSGHYNEQFF. Written as DNA, the CDR3 is TGTGCCAGCAGTCCAGGGGGTAGCGGGAGTGGCCATTACAATGAGCAGTTCTTC.

The genes are TRBV11-3 and TRBJ1-1; TRBD1 matches 9 bases. Trimming took 5 bases from V and 7 from J; bases not matched to a gene: 14. Germline V gene data show CDR1 as SGHNT and CDR2 as YENEEA. This CDR3 region has 16 residues. CDR3 sequence (DNA): TGTGCCAGCAGCCTCGAAGGGACAGGGCCCACGGTTGAAGCTTTCTTT. It is translated as CASSLEGTGPTVEAFF. Together with reference TRBV11-3 and TRBJ1-1, the CDR3 gives the full variable domain: EAGVVQSPRYKIIEKKQPVAFWCNPISGHNTLYWYLQNLGQGPELLIRYENEEAVDDSQLPKDRFSAERLKGVDSTLKIQPAELGDSAVYLCASSLEGTGPTVEAFFGQGTRLTVV.

This clonotype was seen a handful of times. This chain connects TRBV7-2 to TRBJ1-3, with 9 bases identical to TRBD1. This CDR3 spans 15 amino acids. With 4 bases clipped from V and 2 bases from J, the junction kept 3 bases outside the gene matches. The germline CDR1 and CDR2 sequences are SGHTA and FQGNSA. In DNA, the CDR3 is TGTGCCAGCAGCTATCGACAGGGGGCTGGAAACACCATATATTTT. It encodes CASSYRQGAGNTIYF. The full variable domain, with the rest looked up from reference TRBV7-2 and TRBJ1-3, is GAGVSQSPSNKVTEKGKDVELRCDPISGHTALYWYRQSLGQGLEFLIYFQGNSAPDKSGLPSDRFSAERTGGSVSTLTIQRTQQEDSAVYLCASSYRQGAGNTIYFGEGSWLTVV.

This clonotype was seen more than once but under ten times. The V and J genes are TRBV4-2 and TRBJ2-3, with 15 bases identical to TRBD2. J was trimmed by 5 bases and V by 4 bases; bases with no gene match: 1. Germline V gene lookup returns CDR1 LGHNA and CDR2 YNFKEQ. The CDR3 sequence is 15 residues long. CDR3 sequence reads: CASSPGLAGGDTQYF. As DNA, the CDR3 is TGTGCCAGCAGCCCGGGACTAGCGGGGGGAGATACGCAGTATTTT.

The gene calls are TRBV4-3 and TRBJ1-6; no clear D gene. In germline, CDR1 is LGHNA, CDR2 YSLEER. V shed 1 base and J shed 5 bases, with 9 bases lying between them. This CDR3 is 15 amino acids long. CDR3 loop: CASSQATEDNSPLHF. CDR3 in DNA: TGCGCCAGCAGCCAAGCAACAGAAGATAATTCACCCCTCCACTTT.

V gene TRBV11-2 combines with J gene TRBJ2-3; D possibly corresponds to TRBD2 (5 bases). Germline V gene lookup returns CDR1 SGHAT and CDR2 FQNNGV. The ends were cut back, 5 bases at V and 4 bases at J, with 19 bases in the middle. This CDR3 comprises 16 residues. Written as DNA, the CDR3 is TGTGCCAGCAGCCCCCCCAGCGGCCGATTCTCAGATACGCAGTATTTT. This codes for CASSPPSGRFSDTQYF.

In its sample, this clonotype is medium-sized (0.01 to 0.1%). CDR3: CASSPWDGTQYF. CDR3 nucleotide sequence: TGTGCCAGCAGCCCCTGGGACGGGACGCAGTATTTT. V and J are TRBV11-3 and TRBJ2-3; the D call may be TRBD1 or TRBD2 (5 bases each). Germline assignment: CDR1 SGHNT and CDR2 YENEEA. The CDR3 has 12 amino acids. Trimming removed 5 bases at V and 9 bases at J, with 12 bases between. Based on the CDR3 plus reference TRBV11-3 and TRBJ2-3, the full variable domain is EAGVVQSPRYKIIEKKQPVAFWCNPISGHNTLYWYLQNLGQGPELLIRYENEEAVDDSQLPKDRFSAERLKGVDSTLKIQPAELGDSAVYLCASSPWDGTQYFGPGTRLTVL.

The chain employs TRBV15 and TRBJ2-3; 12 bases are shared with TRBD2. Losses at the gene ends were 4 bases for V and 6 bases for J; bases not matched to a gene: 5. Germline V gives CDR1 LNHNV, CDR2 YYDKDF (reference sequence). This CDR3 comprises 15 residues. The DNA of the CDR3 is TGTGCCACCAGCAAATCCCTAGCGGGGGGGGATACGCAGTATTTT. This translates into CATSKSLAGGDTQYF.

The table lists this clonotype with many counts. V gene TRBV7-9 combines with J gene TRBJ2-3; D gene ambiguous. The V and J ends lost 5 bases and 6 bases respectively, with 6 bases between them. CDR1 SEHNR and CDR2 FQNEAQ come from the germline V gene (reference sequence). This CDR3 region has 11 residues. CDR3 residues: CASSTLDTQYF. The CDR3 nucleotides read TGTGCCAGCAGCACCTTGGATACGCAGTATTTT.

This clonotype was picked up a small number of times. The chain has TRBV4-3 and TRBJ1-5; D not resolved. Trimming took off 2 bases at V and 1 base at J, with 9 bases between the two ends. This CDR3 has 15 residues. In germline, CDR1 is LGHNA, CDR2 YSLEER. The CDR3 region is CASSQIRQSNQPQHF. The CDR3 nucleotides read TGCGCCAGCAGCCAAATCAGACAAAGCAATCAGCCCCAGCATTTT.

This clonotype came up a few times. The V gene is TRBV7-9, the J gene TRBJ2-1; D perhaps matches TRBD2 (6 bases). CDR3 size: 16 residues. Germline V gene data show CDR1 as SEHNR and CDR2 as FQNEAQ (reference sequence). The V and J ends lost 4 bases and 0 bases respectively, with 13 bases between them. DNA for the CDR3: TGTGCCAGCAGCTCCCTCACTAGCACCTCCTACAATGAGCAGTTCTTC. Its translation is CASSSLTSTSYNEQFF.

This clonotype was observed a few times. The rearrangement joins TRBV20-1 to TRBJ2-7; a possible D gene is TRBD1 (6 bases). CDR3 length equals 15 residues. V lost 0 bases to trimming and J lost 2 bases, with 14 bases between them. Per germline, CDR1 DFQATT and CDR2 SNEGSKA (reference sequence). CDR3 nucleotide sequence: TGCAGTGCTAGAGATGGGGGCGCCTGGGCCTACGAGCAGTACTTC. Protein: CSARDGGAWAYEQYF.

The CDR3 coding sequence is TGTGCCAGCAGTTACCAGGGGAGGCAAAAACTGTTTTTT. Its protein product is CASSYQGRQKLFF. The chain recombines TRBV6-6 with TRBJ1-4, with D possibly TRBD1 on 6 matching bases. This CDR3 contains 13 residues. The germline CDR1 and CDR2 sequences are MNHNY and SVGAGI (reference sequence). Trimming cost V 2 bases and J 9 bases, with 10 bases left between them.

The V gene is TRBV5-1, the J gene TRBJ2-5; 7 nucleotides align to TRBD1. Trimming cost V 4 bases and J 5 bases; bases outside gene matches: 8. Germline V gives CDR1 SGHRS, CDR2 YFSETQ. This CDR3 has 14 residues. The CDR3 coding sequence is TGCGCCAGCAGCCAGCAGGGGGTTGGGGAGACCCAGTACTTC. Encoded protein: CASSQQGVGETQYF.

A word on this clonotype: One end of the junction does not line up with germline, which may come from a read error. The chain uses TRBV28 and TRBJ2-7; no clear D. Germline assignment: CDR1 MDHEN and CDR2 SYDVKM. CDR3 length: 16 residues. The CDR3, as DNA: TGTGCCAACAGTTCCCCCCGAGAATTTAGCTCCTACGAGCAGTACTTC. It translates to CANSSPREFSSYEQYF.

This clonotype came up a few times. V is TRBV13 and J is TRBJ2-4, with D maybe TRBD1 (5 bases). V lost 7 bases, J lost 3 bases, and 13 bases lay in between. There are 14 residues in the CDR3. Per the germline V gene, CDR1 is PRHDT and CDR2 is FYEKMQ (reference sequence). The CDR3 bases are TGTGCCAGCACTCTAGGGGTTGGCAAAAACATTCAGTACTTC. Translated: CASTLGVGKNIQYF.

This clonotype was observed many times. The chain couples TRBV7-9 to TRBJ2-1; possibly TRBD1 or TRBD2 for D (5 bases each). The CDR3 is 15 residues long. V was trimmed by 0 bases and J by 8 bases, leaving 14 bases between them. Per the germline V gene, CDR1 is SEHNR and CDR2 is FQNEAQ (reference sequence). The CDR3 DNA follows: TGTGCCAGCAGCTTAGCGAGGTCAGGGAGCGATGAGCAGTTCTTC. It codes for CASSLARSGSDEQFF. The full variable domain, rest sourced from reference TRBV7-9 and TRBJ2-1, is DTGVSQNPRHKITKRGQNVTFRCDPISEHNRLYWYRQTLGQGPEFLTYFQNEAQLEKSRLLSDRFSAERPKGSFSTLEIQRTEQGDSAMYLCASSLARSGSDEQFFGPGTRLTVL.

The CDR3 sequence is CASSFRGGNTDTQYF. The CDR3 coding sequence is TGTGCCAGCAGCTTTCGGGGGGGCAACACAGATACGCAGTATTTT. The chain links TRBV11-2 to TRBJ2-3; TRBD2 matches at 8 bases. The J segment lost 2 bases and the V segment lost 3 bases, leaving 4 bases of the junction unmatched. The CDR3 has 15 residues. Germline CDR1 and CDR2: SGHAT and FQNNGV. Variable domain in full (rest from reference TRBV11-2 and TRBJ2-3): EAGVAQSPRYKIIEKRQSVAFWCNPISGHATLYWYQQILGQGPKLLIQFQNNGVVDDSQLPKDRFSAERLKGVDSTLKIQPAKLEDSAVYLCASSFRGGNTDTQYFGPGTRLTVL.

This clonotype has at least ten counts. V and J are TRBV12-3 or TRBV12-4 and TRBJ2-1; TRBD2 matches 8 bases. Trimming at V came to 0 bases and at J to 6 bases, leaving 4 bases not matched to a gene. The CDR3 consists of 15 residues. CDR3 residues: CASSLASGAGNEQFF. The CDR3, as DNA: TGTGCCAGCAGTTTAGCTAGCGGGGCGGGCAATGAGCAGTTCTTC.

The gene calls are TRBV7-9 and TRBJ1-3; D not resolved. The CDR3 runs to 15 residues. CDR1 and CDR2 from the germline V gene are SEHNR and FQNEAQ (reference sequence). V was trimmed by 5 bases and J by 3 bases, leaving 14 bases between them. This chain's CDR3 is CASSTLEENGNTIYF. The CDR3 bases are TGTGCCAGCAGCACCCTGGAGGAGAATGGAAACACCATATATTTT.

CDR3 DNA: TGTGCCAGTAGTATCGGCGGGGAGACCCAGTACTTC. This sequence encodes CASSIGGETQYF. The chain couples TRBV19 to TRBJ2-5, with D perhaps TRBD2 (5 bases). Germline CDR1 is LNHDA and CDR2 is SQIVND (reference sequence). The CDR3 is made up of 12 amino acids. V gave up 3 bases and J gave up 5 bases, with 7 bases separating them.

V is TRBV6-5 and J is TRBJ2-1; 9 bases map to TRBD1. The CDR3 is made up of 13 amino acids. After removal of 6 bases from V and 9 bases from J, the junction contained 6 bases not matched to a gene. Germline CDR1 is MNHEY and CDR2 is SVGAGI. This chain's CDR3 is CASRDRGGIEQFF. The CDR3 bases are TGTGCCAGCAGGGACAGGGGAGGCATTGAGCAGTTCTTC.

This clonotype was counted between two and nine times. This chain links TRBV5-6 with TRBJ2-7; no reliable D call. The CDR3 runs 13 residues. V dropped 0 bases and J dropped 3 bases, with 7 bases sitting between them. Germline assignment: CDR1 SGHDT and CDR2 YYEEEE. CDR3 sequence reads: CASSLVSSYEQYF. The CDR3 DNA is TGTGCCAGCAGCTTGGTCAGTAGCTACGAGCAGTACTTC.

This clonotype was seen more than once but under ten times. This sequence joins TRBV7-9 and TRBJ2-7, with D tentatively TRBD2 (5 bases). The length of the CDR3 is 14 residues. The germline gives CDR1 SEHNR, CDR2 FQNEAQ (reference sequence). Trimming took off 5 bases at V and 0 bases at J, with 11 bases between the two ends. The CDR3 is CASSVSSSSYEQYF. CDR3 in DNA: TGTGCCAGCAGCGTTTCTAGCTCCTCCTACGAGCAGTACTTC.

This clonotype came up a few times. The chain combines TRBV27 with TRBJ1-1; 9 bases are a match to TRBD1. Germline values: CDR1 MNHEY, CDR2 SMNVEV (reference sequence). Unmatched junction bases numbered 5, after V lost 2 bases and J lost 4 bases. The CDR3 extends over 15 amino acids. DNA for the CDR3: TGTGCCAGCAGTTTAGGTGGGACAGGGAGCACTGAAGCTTTCTTT. Encoded protein: CASSLGGTGSTEAFF.